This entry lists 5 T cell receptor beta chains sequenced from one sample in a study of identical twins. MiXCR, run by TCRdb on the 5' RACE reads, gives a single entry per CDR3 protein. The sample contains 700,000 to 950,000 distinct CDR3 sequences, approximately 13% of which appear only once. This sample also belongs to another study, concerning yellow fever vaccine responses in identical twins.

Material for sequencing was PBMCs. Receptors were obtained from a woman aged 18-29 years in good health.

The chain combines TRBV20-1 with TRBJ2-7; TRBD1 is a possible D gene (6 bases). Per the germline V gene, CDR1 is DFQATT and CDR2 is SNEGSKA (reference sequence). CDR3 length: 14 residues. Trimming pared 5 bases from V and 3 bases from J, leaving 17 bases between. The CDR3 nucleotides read TGCAGTGCTTCTAGTATTGACAGGAGCTACGAGCAGTACTTC. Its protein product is CSASSIDRSYEQYF.

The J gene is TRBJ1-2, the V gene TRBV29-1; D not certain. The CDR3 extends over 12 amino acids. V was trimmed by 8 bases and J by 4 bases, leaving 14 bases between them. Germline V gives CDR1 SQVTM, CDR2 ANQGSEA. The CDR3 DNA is TGCAGCTTCGGCACGGCGGGCTATGGCTACACCTTC. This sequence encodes CSFGTAGYGYTF.

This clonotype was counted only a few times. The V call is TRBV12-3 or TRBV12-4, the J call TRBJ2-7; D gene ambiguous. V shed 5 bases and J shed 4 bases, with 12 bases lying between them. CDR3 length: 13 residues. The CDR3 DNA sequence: TGTGCCAGCAGTAACAACCTAGGATACGAGCAGTACTTC. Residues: CASSNNLGYEQYF.

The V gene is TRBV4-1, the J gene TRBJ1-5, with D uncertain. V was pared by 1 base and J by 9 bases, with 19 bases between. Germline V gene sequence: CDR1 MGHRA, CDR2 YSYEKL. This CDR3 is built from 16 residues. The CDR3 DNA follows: TGCGCCAGCAGCCAAGGTCCACATCCCCAAGGTCGGCCCCAGCATTTT. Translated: CASSQGPHPQGRPQHF.

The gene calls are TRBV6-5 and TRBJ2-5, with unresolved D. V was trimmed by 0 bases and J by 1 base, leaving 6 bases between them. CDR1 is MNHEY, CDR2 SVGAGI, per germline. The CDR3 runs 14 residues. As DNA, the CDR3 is TGTGCCAGCAGTTACTCGGCTACCCAAGAGACCCAGTACTTC. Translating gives CASSYSATQETQYF.